Following are 4 T cell receptor beta chains from one sample sequenced in a study of shared clonotypes between healthy human individuals. The repertoire was sequenced with immunoSEQ multiplex PCR; TCRdb's copy has only in-frame clones and lacks some. The data show about 320,000 clones, around 90% seen once. Sequences were obtained from memory CD8+ T cells sorted from blood. Subset denoted: CD45RO+ cells pooled with CCR7-negative TemRA cells. These receptors were obtained from a man aged 18-30 years in good health.

The V gene is TRBV27, the J gene TRBJ2-7; 9 nucleotides agree with TRBD2. Unmatched junction bases numbered 6, after V lost 4 bases and J lost 2 bases. In germline, CDR1 is MNHEY, CDR2 SMNVEV (reference sequence). The CDR3 is 15 amino acids. CDR3 in amino acids: CASSSPQRGAYEQYF. The DNA of the CDR3 is TGTGCCAGCAGTTCCCCCCAGCGGGGGGCCTACGAGCAGTACTTC.

This chain joins TRBV6-6 and TRBJ2-5; 7 bases are shared with TRBD1. This CDR3 is built from 13 residues. Germline loops: CDR1 MNHNY, CDR2 SVGAGI (reference sequence). V was pared by 8 bases and J by 3 bases, with 6 bases of the junction left unmatched. CDR3 in DNA: TGTGCCAGCTGTGAGGGGGCCAAAGAGACCCAGTACTTC. Its translation is CASCEGAKETQYF.

J is TRBJ1-2 and V is TRBV4-3; 7 bases line up with TRBD1. Germline CDR1 LGHNA, CDR2 YSLEER. With 3 bases clipped from V and 3 bases from J, the junction kept 13 bases outside the gene matches. This CDR3 is 17 amino acids long. In DNA, the CDR3 is TGCGCCAGCAGCCACCCGGGTGTAGGGGGCGAGCACTATGGCTACACCTTC. It yields the protein CASSHPGVGGEHYGYTF.

This rearrangement joins TRBV10-1 to TRBJ2-3; D possibly corresponds to TRBD2 (7 bases). The CDR3 consists of 18 residues. The ends were cut back, 3 bases at V and 0 bases at J, with 19 bases in the middle. Per germline, CDR1 WNHNN and CDR2 SYGVQD (reference sequence). The CDR3 sequence: CASSEYGGSGESTDTQYF. Here the CDR3 DNA reads TGCGCCAGCAGTGAATATGGGGGCAGCGGGGAAAGCACAGATACGCAGTATTTT.